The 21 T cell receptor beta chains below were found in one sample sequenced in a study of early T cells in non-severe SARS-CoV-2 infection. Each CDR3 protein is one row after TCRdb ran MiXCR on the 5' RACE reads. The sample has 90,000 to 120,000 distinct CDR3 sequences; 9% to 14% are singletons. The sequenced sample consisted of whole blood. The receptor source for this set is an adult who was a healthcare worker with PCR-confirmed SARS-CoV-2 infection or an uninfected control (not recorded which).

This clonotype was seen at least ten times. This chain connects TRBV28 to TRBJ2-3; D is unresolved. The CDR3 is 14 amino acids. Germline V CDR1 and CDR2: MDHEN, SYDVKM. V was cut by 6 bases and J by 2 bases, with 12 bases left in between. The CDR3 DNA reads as TGTGCCAGCAGAGGTGAAGATTTCACAGATACGCAGTATTTT. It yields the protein CASRGEDFTDTQYF. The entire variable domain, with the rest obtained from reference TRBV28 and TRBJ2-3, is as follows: DVKVTQSSRYLVKRTGEKVFLECVQDMDHENMFWYRQDPGLGLRLIYFSYDVKMKEKGDIPEGYSVSREKKERFSLILESASTNQTSMYLCASRGEDFTDTQYFGPGTRLTVL.

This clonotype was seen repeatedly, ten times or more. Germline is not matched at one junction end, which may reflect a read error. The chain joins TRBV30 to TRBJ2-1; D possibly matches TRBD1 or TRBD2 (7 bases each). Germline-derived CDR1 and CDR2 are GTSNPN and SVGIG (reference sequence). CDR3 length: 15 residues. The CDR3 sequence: CAWGLGGGSYNEQLF. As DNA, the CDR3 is TGTGCCTGGGGCCTGGGAGGGGGCTCCTACAATGAGCAGTTATTC.

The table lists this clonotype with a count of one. CDR3 in DNA: TGTGCCAGCAGCTTAGCGGGGGGATTTGAAGCTTTCTTT. Translating gives CASSLAGGFEAFF. The chain joins TRBV7-6 to TRBJ1-1; tentatively, D is TRBD1 (5 bases). Per germline, CDR1 SGHVS and CDR2 FNYEAQ. The CDR3 loop spans 13 amino acids. Trimming took 0 bases from V and 7 from J, leaving 9 bases between them. Using reference TRBV7-6 and TRBJ1-1 for the parts outside the CDR3, the full variable domain is GAGVSQSPRYKVTKRGQDVALRCDPISGHVSLYWYRQALGQGPEFLTYFNYEAQQDKSGLPNDRFSAERPEGSISTLTIQRTEQRDSAMYRCASSLAGGFEAFFGQGTRLTVV.

CDR3 protein: CAFQRGGLNTEAFF. CDR3 DNA: TGTGCCTTCCAACGAGGGGGACTGAACACTGAAGCTTTCTTT. The chain employs TRBV30 and TRBJ1-1, with a weak D call TRBD1 (6 bases). The CDR3 consists of 14 residues. The V gene's germline CDR1 is GTSNPN and CDR2 SVGIG (reference sequence). Deletions cut 7 bases from V and 0 bases from J, with 15 bases between.

This chain's CDR3 is CASSQDPSRLAGLTDTQYF. CDR3 nucleotides: TGTGCCAGCAGCCAAGATCCTTCTAGACTAGCGGGTTTAACAGATACGCAGTATTTT. The V gene is TRBV3-1, the J gene TRBJ2-3; TRBD2 agrees at 10 bases. CDR3 length: 19 amino acids. Germline V gives CDR1 LGHDT, CDR2 YNNKEL (reference sequence). Losses at the gene ends were 0 bases for V and 3 bases for J; bases not matched to a gene: 12.

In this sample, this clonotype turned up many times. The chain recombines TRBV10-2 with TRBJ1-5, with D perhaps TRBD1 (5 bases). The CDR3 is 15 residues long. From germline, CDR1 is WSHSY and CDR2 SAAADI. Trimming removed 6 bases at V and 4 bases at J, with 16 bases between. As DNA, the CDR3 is TGCGCCAGCAGCCCGGGTGGGGCGGCGAATCAGCCCCAGCATTTT. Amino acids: CASSPGGAANQPQHF.

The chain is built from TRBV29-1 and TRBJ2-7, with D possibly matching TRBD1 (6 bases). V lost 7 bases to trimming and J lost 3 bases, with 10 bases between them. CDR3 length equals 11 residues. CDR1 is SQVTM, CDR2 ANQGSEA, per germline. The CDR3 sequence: CSATDSYEQYF. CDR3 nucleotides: TGCAGCGCCACGGACAGCTACGAGCAGTACTTC.

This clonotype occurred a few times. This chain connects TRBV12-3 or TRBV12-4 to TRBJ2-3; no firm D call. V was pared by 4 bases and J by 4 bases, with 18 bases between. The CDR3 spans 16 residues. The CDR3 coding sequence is TGTGCCAGCAGTTCCCGAAGCCAGACCTTATCAGATACGCAGTATTTT. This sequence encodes CASSSRSQTLSDTQYF.

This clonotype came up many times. The chain's CDR3 is CASSLYRGHHEQFF. DNA for the CDR3: TGTGCCAGCAGTTTATACAGGGGGCACCATGAGCAGTTCTTC. The rearrangement joins TRBV27 to TRBJ2-1; 9 bases agree with TRBD1. Trimming cost V 1 base and J 8 bases; bases outside gene matches: 3. This CDR3 spans 14 amino acids. Germline CDR1 and CDR2: MNHEY and SMNVEV (reference sequence).

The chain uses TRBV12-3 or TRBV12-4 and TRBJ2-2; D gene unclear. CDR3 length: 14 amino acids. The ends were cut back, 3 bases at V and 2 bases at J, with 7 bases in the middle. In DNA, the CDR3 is TGTGCCAGCAGTTTCCTACATAACACCGGGGAGCTGTTTTTT. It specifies CASSFLHNTGELFF.

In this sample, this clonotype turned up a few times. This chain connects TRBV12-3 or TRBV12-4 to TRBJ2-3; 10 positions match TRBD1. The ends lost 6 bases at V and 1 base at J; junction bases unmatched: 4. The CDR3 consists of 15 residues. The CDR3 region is CASRGTGEGTDTQYF. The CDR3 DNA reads TGTGCCAGCAGGGGGACAGGGGAGGGCACAGATACGCAGTATTTT.

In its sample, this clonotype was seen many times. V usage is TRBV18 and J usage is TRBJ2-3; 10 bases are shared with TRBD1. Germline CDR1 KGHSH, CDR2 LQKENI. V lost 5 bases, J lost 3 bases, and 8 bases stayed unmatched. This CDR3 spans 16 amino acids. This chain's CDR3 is CASSATGGKVTDTQYF. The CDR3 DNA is TGTGCCAGCTCAGCGACAGGGGGCAAGGTGACAGATACGCAGTATTTT.

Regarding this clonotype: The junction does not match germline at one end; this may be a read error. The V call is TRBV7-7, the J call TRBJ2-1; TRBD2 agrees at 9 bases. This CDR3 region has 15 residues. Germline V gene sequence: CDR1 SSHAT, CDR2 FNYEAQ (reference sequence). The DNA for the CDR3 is TGTGCTAGCAGCTTATGGCCTAGCGGGACAGATGAGCAGTTCTTC. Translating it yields CASSLWPSGTDEQFF.

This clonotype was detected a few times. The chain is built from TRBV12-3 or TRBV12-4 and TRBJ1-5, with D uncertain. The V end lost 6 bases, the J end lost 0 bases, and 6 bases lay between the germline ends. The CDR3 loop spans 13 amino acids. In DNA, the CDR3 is TGTGCCAGCAGACTCAATAGCAATCAGCCCCAGCATTTT. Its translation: CASRLNSNQPQHF.

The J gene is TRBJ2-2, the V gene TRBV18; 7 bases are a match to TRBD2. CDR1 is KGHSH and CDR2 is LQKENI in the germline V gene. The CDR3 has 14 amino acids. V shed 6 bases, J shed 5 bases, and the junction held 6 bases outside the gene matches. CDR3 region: CASSGLEGTGELFF. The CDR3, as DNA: TGTGCCAGCTCCGGACTAGAGGGGACCGGGGAGCTGTTTTTT.

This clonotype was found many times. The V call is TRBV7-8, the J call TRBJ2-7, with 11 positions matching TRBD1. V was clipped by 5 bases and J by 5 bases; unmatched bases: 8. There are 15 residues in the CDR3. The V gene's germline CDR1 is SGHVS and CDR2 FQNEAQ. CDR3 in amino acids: CASSSRTGGVDEQYF. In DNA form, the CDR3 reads TGTGCCAGCAGCAGCCGGACAGGGGGCGTCGACGAGCAGTACTTC.

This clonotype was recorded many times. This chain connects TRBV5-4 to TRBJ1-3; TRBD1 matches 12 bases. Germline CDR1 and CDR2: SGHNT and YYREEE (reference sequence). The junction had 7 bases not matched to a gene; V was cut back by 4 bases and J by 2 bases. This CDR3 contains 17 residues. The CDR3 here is CASSGTRDRGPGNTIYF. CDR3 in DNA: TGTGCCAGCAGCGGGACGCGGGACAGGGGGCCTGGAAACACCATATATTTT.

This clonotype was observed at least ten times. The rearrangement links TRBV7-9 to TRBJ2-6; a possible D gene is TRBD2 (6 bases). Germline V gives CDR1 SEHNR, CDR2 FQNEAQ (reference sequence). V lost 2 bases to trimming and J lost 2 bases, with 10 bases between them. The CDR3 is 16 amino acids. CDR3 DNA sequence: TGTGCCAGCAGCTTATTCGGGAGTGCTGGGGCCAACGTCCTGACTTTC. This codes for CASSLFGSAGANVLTF.

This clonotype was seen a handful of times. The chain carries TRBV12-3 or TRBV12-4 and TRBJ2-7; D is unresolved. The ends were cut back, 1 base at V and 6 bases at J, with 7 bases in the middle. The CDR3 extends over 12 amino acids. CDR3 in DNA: TGTGCCAGCAGTTTAGGAGAGGCCGAGCAGTACTTC. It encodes CASSLGEAEQYF.

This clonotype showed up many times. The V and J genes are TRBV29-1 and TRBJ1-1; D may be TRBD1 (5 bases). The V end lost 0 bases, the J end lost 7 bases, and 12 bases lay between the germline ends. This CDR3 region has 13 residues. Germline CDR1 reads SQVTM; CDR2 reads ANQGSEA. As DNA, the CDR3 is TGCAGCGTTGAAGATCTGGCGGGGGGTGAAGCTTTCTTT. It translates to CSVEDLAGGEAFF. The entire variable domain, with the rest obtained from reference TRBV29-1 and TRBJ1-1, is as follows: SAVISQKPSRDICQRGTSLTIQCQVDSQVTMMFWYRQQPGQSLTLIATANQGSEATYESGFVIDKFPISRPNLTFSTLTVSNMSPEDSSIYLCSVEDLAGGEAFFGQGTRLTVV.

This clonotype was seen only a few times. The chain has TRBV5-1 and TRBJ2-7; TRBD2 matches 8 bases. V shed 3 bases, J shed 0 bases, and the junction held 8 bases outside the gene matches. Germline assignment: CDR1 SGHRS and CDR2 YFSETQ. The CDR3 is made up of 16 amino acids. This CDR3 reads CASSSTTGTSSYEQYF. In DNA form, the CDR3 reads TGCGCCAGCAGCTCGACAACCGGGACTAGCTCCTACGAGCAGTACTTC.